Listed below are T cell receptor beta chains from one sample, sequenced in a study of T-cell reconstitution after alpha-beta-depleted transplantation in children. TCRdb reprocessed the PCR reads via MiXCR and lists one record per CDR3 protein. The table lists 580,000 or so distinct CDR3 sequences, 23% of them singletons. The sequencing here drew on PBMCs, mostly from graft donor cells, taken 360 days after TCRalphabeta/CD19-depleted stem cell transplant. These receptors were obtained from a boy younger than two who had a stem cell transplant for acute myeloid leukemia, so the T cells may come from the graft donor. Both conserved end residues are part of each CDR3. A D gene is named only where the DNA matches it firmly. A clone size is listed for some rows: how often the clone was seen (once, few, many), or a class if it is expanded.

D	length	size	J	V	DNA	CDR3
.	14	few	TRBJ2-1	TRBV7-2	TGTGCCGGAAAGAAGGGGGGCTCCTACAATGAGCAGTTCTTC	CAGKKGGSYNEQFF
.	13	many	TRBJ2-1	TRBV12-3/TRBV12-4	TGTGCCAGCAGTCCAGGGATCAACAATGAGCAGTTCTTC	CASSPGINNEQFF
.	15	few	TRBJ2-6	TRBV15	TGTGCCACCAGCAGCCGGGGGTCTGGGGCCAACGTCCTGACTTTC	CATSSRGSGANVLTF
TRBD1	16	once	TRBJ2-3	TRBV7-9	TGTGCCAGCAGCCCGGGACAGGCGACCTTCACAGATACGCAGTATTTT	CASSPGQATFTDTQYF
.	17	.	TRBJ2-6	TRBV4-3	TGCGCCAGCAGCCAAGATCGCTGGGACTCTGGGGCCAACGTCCTGACTTTC	CASSQDRWDSGANVLTF
.	16	many	TRBJ2-3	TRBV7-2	TGTGCCAGCAGCCTGAGGGGGGGCTCGAGCACAGATACGCAGTATTTT	CASSLRGGSSTDTQYF
.	15	.	TRBJ2-1	TRBV28	TGTGCCAGCAGTTTTTCGGACAGACCCTACAATGAGCAGTTCTTC	CASSFSDRPYNEQFF
TRBD1	15	.	TRBJ2-3	TRBV5-1	TGCGCCAGCAGCCAGTACAGGGGGGTCACAGATACGCAGTATTTT	CASSQYRGVTDTQYF
.	14	.	TRBJ1-1	TRBV20-1	TGCAGTGCCTTGGGGACCTCGTCTCGGAGTGAAGCTTTCTTT	CSALGTSSRSEAFF
TRBD1	13	few	TRBJ2-7	TRBV6-6	TGTGCCAGCTATGGACAGGGATTCTACGAGCAGTACTTC	CASYGQGFYEQYF
.	15	few	TRBJ1-6	TRBV5-1	TGCGCCAGCAGCTTCACGCAGGGCAAGGATTCACCCCTCCACTTT	CASSFTQGKDSPLHF